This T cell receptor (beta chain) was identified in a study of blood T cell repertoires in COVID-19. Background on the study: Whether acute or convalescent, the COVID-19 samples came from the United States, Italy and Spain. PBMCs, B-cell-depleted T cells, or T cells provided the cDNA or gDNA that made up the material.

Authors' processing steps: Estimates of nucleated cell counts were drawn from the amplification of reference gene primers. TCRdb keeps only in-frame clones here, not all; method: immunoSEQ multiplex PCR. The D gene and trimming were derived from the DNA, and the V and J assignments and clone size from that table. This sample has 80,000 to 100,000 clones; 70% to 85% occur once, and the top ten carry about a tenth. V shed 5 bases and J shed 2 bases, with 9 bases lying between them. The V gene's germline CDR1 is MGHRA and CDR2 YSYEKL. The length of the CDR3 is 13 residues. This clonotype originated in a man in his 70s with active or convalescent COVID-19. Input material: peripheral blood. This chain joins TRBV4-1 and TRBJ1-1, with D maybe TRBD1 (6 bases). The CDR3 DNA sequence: TGCGCCAGCAGCAGACAGGCCAACACTGAAGCTTTCTTT. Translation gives CASSRQANTEAFF.